This T cell receptor beta chain is drawn from a study of identical twins. This clonotype was seen at least ten times. What it binds is not known. TCRdb independently ran MiXCR on the 5' RACE reads; one entry per CDR3 protein. The sample yields about 470,000 distinct CDR3 sequences, 20% to 25% seen once. Germline values: CDR1 SQVTM, CDR2 ANQGSEA. The V end lost 5 bases, the J end lost 5 bases, and 12 bases lay between the germline ends. The CDR3 covers 12 residues. Study-level points and caveats: Modelling approaches yielded underestimates of out-of-frame TCR alpha sharing between monozygotic twins. Out-of-frame beta chain sequences displayed weaker excess sharing between twins.

The data were also submitted as part of a second study, on T cells expressing NK-cell markers.

This chain uses TRBV29-1 with TRBJ2-5, with TRBD1 as a possible D gene (6 bases). Sample: CD4+ T cells sorted from blood. This receptor was taken from a woman in her late teens or twenties in good health. CDR3 sequence: CSVLQGAETQYF. CDR3 coding DNA: TGCAGCGTTCTACAGGGTGCGGAGACCCAGTACTTC.